These 22 T cell receptor beta chains were sequenced from one sample in a study of breast tumors, draining lymph nodes, adjacent tissues. Breast cancer patients provided tissue from their axillary draining lymph nodes. A single record per CDR3 protein comes from TCRdb applying MiXCR to the multiplex PCR reads. Of 100,000 or so distinct CDR3 sequences in the sample, around 21% were seen once. The material sequenced was axillary lymph node tissue. The origin of the receptors is a female donor with breast cancer. Some clones in this sample may be carry-over from other donors' samples.

This clonotype was detected many times. This rearrangement joins TRBV6-4 to TRBJ1-5; tentative D call: TRBD1 (5 bases). The CDR3 has 13 residues. The V end lost 8 bases, the J end lost 0 bases, and 8 bases lay between the germline ends. Germline CDR1 and CDR2: MRHNA and SNTAGT. CDR3 sequence reads: CASRDLSNQPQHF. The CDR3 DNA reads as TGTGCCAGCCGGGACCTTAGCAATCAGCCCCAGCATTTT.

This clonotype was counted at least ten times. The rearrangement links TRBV20-1 to TRBJ2-7; 9 nucleotides align to TRBD1. The germline CDR1 and CDR2 sequences are DFQATT and SNEGSKA (reference sequence). The CDR3 sequence is 14 residues long. V trimming: 3 bases; J trimming: 7 bases; junction bases outside the gene matches: 10. DNA for the CDR3: TGCAGTGCTAGTGTGGACAGGGGATTTCGGGAGCAGTACTTC. This gives the protein CSASVDRGFREQYF.

This sequence joins TRBV20-1 and TRBJ2-3; D is tentatively TRBD1 or TRBD2 (5 bases each). V was cut by 2 bases and J by 2 bases, with 17 bases left in between. CDR1 DFQATT and CDR2 SNEGSKA come from the germline V gene (reference sequence). The CDR3 runs 16 residues. CDR3 nucleotides: TGCAGTGCTAGATGGGACCGAGCGTACTTCACAGATACGCAGTATTTT. It yields the protein CSARWDRAYFTDTQYF.

Notes on this clonotype: A read error may be the cause here, since a much bigger clone is one base away. The rearrangement joins TRBV6-4 to TRBJ1-5; D possibly corresponds to TRBD1 (5 bases). The CDR3 runs 13 residues. Trimming removed 7 bases from V and 6 bases from J, with 13 bases in between. Germline lookup yields CDR1 MRHNA and CDR2 SNTAGT. The CDR3 bases are TGTGCCAGCATCTCAGGGTGCGGTCAGCCCCAGCATTTT. Translation: CASISGCGQPQHF.

This rearrangement joins TRBV20-1 to TRBJ1-1; no clear D gene. Trimming removed 3 bases from V and 4 bases from J, with 12 bases in between. Looked up from germline, CDR1 is DFQATT and CDR2 is SNEGSKA (reference sequence). The CDR3 extends over 13 amino acids. The DNA of the CDR3 is TGCAGTGCTAGGACGGGGATTCGCACTGAAGCTTTCTTT. It is translated as CSARTGIRTEAFF.

This clonotype was found many times. The chain couples TRBV19 to TRBJ2-1; D possibly matches TRBD1 or TRBD2 (6 bases each). Germline CDR1 LNHDA, CDR2 SQIVND (reference sequence). The CDR3 has 16 residues. The V gene lost 3 bases and the J gene lost 0 bases, with 12 bases spanning the gap. CDR3 bases: TGTGCCAGTAGTATTAGGGGGGATGGCTCCTACAATGAGCAGTTCTTC. Amino acid sequence: CASSIRGDGSYNEQFF.

This clonotype was seen repeatedly, ten times or more. This rearrangement joins TRBV19 to TRBJ2-1, with D unresolved. The CDR3 loop spans 13 amino acids. Germline values: CDR1 LNHDA, CDR2 SQIVND (reference sequence). The germline V and J ends were trimmed by 5 bases and 0 bases, with 5 bases remaining between them. DNA of the CDR3: TGTGCCAGTAGTTTAAGCTCCTACAATGAGCAGTTCTTC. It translates to CASSLSSYNEQFF. Variable domain in full (rest from reference TRBV19 and TRBJ2-1): DGGITQSPKYLFRKEGQNVTLSCEQNLNHDAMYWYRQDPGQGLRLIYYSQIVNDFQKGDIAEGYSVSREKKESFPLTVTSAQKNPTAFYLCASSLSSYNEQFFGPGTRLTVL.

This clonotype was found many times. The chain carries TRBV11-2 and TRBJ2-1, with D possibly matching TRBD1 (6 bases). V was shortened by 1 base and J by 8 bases, with 18 bases between the two germline ends. The germline V gene encodes CDR1 SGHAT and CDR2 FQNNGV. The CDR3 runs 16 residues. Written as DNA, the CDR3 is TGTGCCAGCAGCTTAGTTGGGCAGGGGTCAAGGGATGAGCAGTTCTTC. Its protein is CASSLVGQGSRDEQFF.

As to this clonotype: It may be a read error: a sequence one base away is much more abundant. The chain couples TRBV19 to TRBJ1-2, with D unclear. The CDR3 contains 15 residues. Germline CDR1 LNHDA, CDR2 SQIVND (reference sequence). CDR3 loop: CASSFGSGNDYRYTF. In DNA, the CDR3 is TGTGCCAGTAGTTTCGGCTCGGGGAATGACTATCGCTACACCTTC.

This clonotype was counted ten times or more. The rearrangement uses TRBV30 and TRBJ2-7, with D perhaps given as TRBD1 or TRBD2 (5 bases each). The CDR3 spans 11 residues. V was shortened by 0 bases and J by 9 bases, with 9 bases between the two germline ends. Germline values: CDR1 GTSNPN, CDR2 SVGIG (reference sequence). The DNA for the CDR3 is TGTGCCTGGAGTGTACGGGGCGGGCAGTACTTC. Protein product: CAWSVRGGQYF.

Many counts were recorded for this clonotype. The rearrangement uses TRBV4-1 and TRBJ1-5; tentative D call: TRBD1 (5 bases). The CDR3 sequence is 16 residues long. V dropped 0 bases and J dropped 4 bases, with 13 bases sitting between them. The V gene's germline CDR1 is MGHRA and CDR2 YSYEKL. Here the CDR3 DNA reads TGCGCCAGCAGCCAAGAGCAGACAGTCCCAAATCAGCCCCAGCATTTT. Translation: CASSQEQTVPNQPQHF.

Many counts were recorded for this clonotype. V usage is TRBV9 and J usage is TRBJ2-7; the D gene is possibly TRBD1 (7 bases). V lost 0 bases to trimming and J lost 7 bases, with 14 bases between them. The CDR3 runs 14 residues. The germline V gene encodes CDR1 SGDLS and CDR2 YYNGEE. The CDR3 DNA sequence: TGTGCCAGCAGCGTAGTAGGGGGGACAGATGAGCAGTACTTC. This sequence encodes CASSVVGGTDEQYF.

This clonotype showed up many times. The chain is built from TRBV20-1 and TRBJ2-3, with D possibly being TRBD1 or TRBD2 (5 bases each). This CDR3 is 14 amino acids long. CDR1 and CDR2 from the germline V gene are DFQATT and SNEGSKA (reference sequence). Trimming stripped 3 bases from V and 5 bases from J, with 15 bases between. The CDR3 nucleotides read TGCAGTGCTAGTCGACGAGGGGCGAGAGATACGCAGTATTTT. Translation: CSASRRGARDTQYF.

This clonotype was recorded at least ten times. V usage is TRBV6-1 and J usage is TRBJ2-7; no reliable D call. Trimming removed 5 bases from V and 5 bases from J, with 7 bases in between. Germline V lookup: CDR1 MNHNS, CDR2 SASEGT. CDR3 length: 11 amino acids. CDR3 in amino acids: CASSLSDEQYF. The CDR3, as DNA: TGTGCCAGCAGTCTCAGCGACGAGCAGTACTTC.

Concerning this clonotype: This clone may be a read error of a much larger clone one base away. This chain joins TRBV30 and TRBJ2-1; possibly TRBD2 for D (5 bases). V was shortened by 6 bases and J by 4 bases, with 10 bases between the two germline ends. The CDR3 is 12 residues long. In germline, CDR1 is GTSNPN, CDR2 SVGIG (reference sequence). CDR3 sequence (DNA): TGTGCCTGTGGGGAGAAGTACAATGAGCAGTTCTTC. Its translation: CACGEKYNEQFF.

Concerning this clonotype itself: This may be a read error, as it is one base from a much larger clone. The chain joins TRBV10-3 to TRBJ2-7; possibly TRBD2 for D (5 bases). V lost 3 bases to trimming and J lost 2 bases, with 14 bases between them. CDR3 length: 15 residues. CDR1 ENHRY and CDR2 SYGVKD come from the germline V gene. This chain's CDR3 is CAISEVGSEPYEQYF. CDR3 DNA sequence: TGTGCCATCAGTGAAGTCGGTAGCGAACCCTACGAGCAGTACTTC.

The sample holds many counts of this clonotype. The V gene is TRBV11-2, the J gene TRBJ1-2; D might be TRBD1 (6 bases). Per the germline V gene, CDR1 is SGHAT and CDR2 is FQNNGV. The CDR3 covers 12 residues. The germline V and J ends were trimmed by 5 bases and 8 bases, with 12 bases remaining between them. In DNA form, the CDR3 reads TGTGCCAGCAGCGCGGACAGAGGCGGCTACACCTTC. Protein: CASSADRGGYTF.

At least ten counts were recorded for this clonotype. The rearrangement links TRBV2 to TRBJ2-1, with D unclear. Deletions cut 7 bases from V and 7 bases from J, with 8 bases between. From germline, CDR1 is SNHLY and CDR2 FYNNEI. There are 11 residues in the CDR3. In DNA, the CDR3 is TGTGCCAGCATGTACCAAAATGAGCAGTTCTTC. Protein sequence: CASMYQNEQFF.

This clonotype was seen repeatedly, ten times or more. The V and J genes are TRBV5-1 and TRBJ2-1; 10 bases fit TRBD2. The CDR3 length is 15 residues. V shed 3 bases, J shed 4 bases, and the junction held 4 bases outside the gene matches. Germline CDR1 reads SGHRS; CDR2 reads YFSETQ. DNA of the CDR3: TGCGCCAGCAGCTCAAGCGGGGGGGGGTACAATGAGCAGTTCTTC. Amino acids: CASSSSGGGYNEQFF.

This clonotype was counted at least ten times. The chain is built from TRBV20-1 and TRBJ2-5; D not resolved. The germline V gene has CDR1 DFQATT and CDR2 SNEGSKA (reference sequence). The V end was cut by 0 bases, the J end by 4 bases, with 3 bases between. This CDR3 is 11 amino acids long. CDR3 DNA sequence: TGCAGTGCTAGAGATGTAGAGACCCAGTACTTC. It translates to CSARDVETQYF.

This clonotype was seen repeatedly, ten times or more. V is TRBV7-6 and J is TRBJ2-1, with 14 bases fitting TRBD2. Germline lookup yields CDR1 SGHVS and CDR2 FNYEAQ. The V segment lost 4 bases and the J segment 9 bases; nucleotides outside the gene matches: 5. The CDR3 has 15 amino acids. CDR3 nucleotides: TGTGCCAGCAGCTCCGGACTAGCGGGAGGCGGTGAGCAGTTCTTC. Its translation: CASSSGLAGGGEQFF.

This clonotype was detected many times. J is TRBJ2-3 and V is TRBV7-3; TRBD1 matches 9 bases. CDR1 is SGHTA and CDR2 is FQGTGA in the germline V gene. V shed 4 bases and J 5 bases; nucleotides not matched to a gene: 4. There are 14 residues in the CDR3. Written as DNA, the CDR3 is TGTGCCAGCAGCTCGACAGGGGGTATAGATACGCAGTATTTT. Translated, it gives CASSSTGGIDTQYF.